Presented here are 13 T cell receptor beta chains from one specimen sequenced in a study of blood T cell repertoires in COVID-19. Profiled with immunoSEQ multiplex PCR; TCRdb holds only in-frame clones, not every one. The sample records more than 85,000 clones, around 90% being singletons. The sequencing sample was made of peripheral blood. Source of these receptors: a woman in her 70s with acute or convalescent COVID-19.

This chain links TRBV27 with TRBJ1-6; D is unresolved. Germline V gives CDR1 MNHEY, CDR2 SMNVEV (reference sequence). Trimming took 5 bases from V and 9 from J, leaving 8 bases between them. CDR3 length equals 12 residues. The CDR3 protein is CASSGSGSPLHF. CDR3 bases: TGTGCCAGCAGTGGGTCGGGTTCACCCCTCCACTTT.

The chain joins TRBV4-2 to TRBJ2-5; D is unresolved. Looked up from germline, CDR1 is LGHNA and CDR2 is YNFKEQ. Between the trimmed V and J ends, which lost 1 base and 0 bases, there was a span of 15 bases. The CDR3 covers 17 residues. The CDR3 DNA reads TGTGCCAGCAGCCAAGGAGTTGTGGGCCCGTACCAAGAGACCCAGTACTTC. The encoded protein is CASSQGVVGPYQETQYF.

The V and J genes are TRBV19 and TRBJ2-1, with a possible D match to TRBD1 (5 bases). V gave up 1 base and J gave up 4 bases, with 11 bases separating them. The CDR3 consists of 15 residues. Germline V gene lookup returns CDR1 LNHDA and CDR2 SQIVND (reference sequence). CDR3 bases: TGTGCCAGTAGTATAGTGGCAGGGCGGTACAATGAGCAGTTCTTC. Encoded protein: CASSIVAGRYNEQFF.

This clone was seen a few times. The CDR3 sequence is CASSSLTSGYEQYF. The DNA for the CDR3 is TGTGCCAGCAGCTCGCTGACTAGCGGATACGAGCAGTACTTC. The chain uses TRBV7-9 and TRBJ2-7, with TRBD2 matching over 9 bases. Unmatched junction bases numbered 5, after V lost 4 bases and J lost 4 bases. In germline, CDR1 is SEHNR, CDR2 FQNEAQ (reference sequence). The CDR3 runs to 14 residues.

This clone was seen a single time. This rearrangement joins TRBV10-1 to TRBJ1-1; 10 positions agree with TRBD1. Trimming took 7 bases from V and 6 from J; bases not matched to a gene: 14. Looked up from germline, CDR1 is WNHNN and CDR2 is SYGVQD (reference sequence). The length of the CDR3 is 16 residues. The CDR3 coding sequence is TGCGCCAGCAATTCTGGGACAGGGGTCACAGACGCTGAAGCTTTCTTT. It translates to CASNSGTGVTDAEAFF.

The chain combines TRBV7-9 with TRBJ1-5, with D hard to call. The CDR3 extends over 12 amino acids. The V gene's germline CDR1 is SEHNR and CDR2 FQNEAQ (reference sequence). V was clipped by 5 bases and J by 9 bases, with 11 bases between them. The CDR3 here is CASSLEAGPQHF. CDR3 nucleotide sequence: TGTGCCAGCAGCCTGGAGGCCGGGCCCCAGCATTTT.

The rearrangement links TRBV6-5 to TRBJ1-6; D is possibly TRBD1 (5 bases). Trimming took 6 bases from V and 2 from J, leaving 11 bases between them. Germline values: CDR1 MNHEY, CDR2 SVGAGI. This CDR3 comprises 15 residues. The CDR3 nucleotides are TGTGCCAGCAGCCGACGCAGGGCCTATAATTCACCCCTCCACTTT. Translating gives CASSRRRAYNSPLHF.

The J gene is TRBJ1-1, the V gene TRBV5-1; D uncertain. Trimming removed 1 base from V and 0 bases from J, with 7 bases in between. CDR1 and CDR2 (germline): SGHRS, YFSETQ. The CDR3 has 14 amino acids. CDR3 nucleotide sequence: TGCGCCAGCAGCTTGTATGAGTTGAACACTGAAGCTTTCTTT. It specifies CASSLYELNTEAFF. Drawing the rest from reference TRBV5-1 and TRBJ1-1, the complete variable domain is KAGVTQTPRYLIKTRGQQVTLSCSPISGHRSVSWYQQTPGQGLQFLFEYFSETQRNKGNFPGRFSGRQFSNSRSEMNVSTLELGDSALYLCASSLYELNTEAFFGQGTRLTVV.

Here the CDR3 DNA reads TGTGCCAGCAGCGTACCGGGACAGGGGCTATCAGATACGCAGTATTTT. Translation: CASSVPGQGLSDTQYF. V is TRBV2 and J is TRBJ2-3, with 10 bases fitting TRBD1. V lost 6 bases and J lost 4; bases outside the gene matches: 10. The CDR3 is 16 amino acids. Germline CDR1 SNHLY, CDR2 FYNNEI.

Turning to this clone: This sample also contains other DNA sequences that code for the same CDR3. This rearrangement joins TRBV9 to TRBJ2-3; TRBD2 agrees at 8 bases. The germline CDR1 and CDR2 sequences are SGDLS and YYNGEE. The CDR3 covers 15 residues. V was pared by 1 base and J by 3 bases, with 4 bases of the junction left unmatched. The chain's CDR3 is CASSVLAGGTDTQYF. In nucleotides, the CDR3 is TGTGCCAGCAGCGTATTGGCGGGAGGAACAGATACGCAGTATTTT.

This clone turned up a few times. The rearrangement joins TRBV5-1 to TRBJ2-1, with 8 positions matching TRBD1. CDR1 and CDR2 (germline): SGHRS, YFSETQ. The CDR3 extends over 13 amino acids. With V trimmed by 5 bases and J by 6 bases, 4 bases remained unmatched. This CDR3 reads CASRFTGGNEQFF. The CDR3 DNA follows: TGCGCCAGCAGGTTTACAGGGGGCAATGAGCAGTTCTTC.

The chain employs TRBV5-1 and TRBJ1-6, with D perhaps TRBD1 (5 bases). The ends were cut back, 7 bases at V and 9 bases at J, with 20 bases in the middle. The CDR3 runs to 15 residues. Germline values: CDR1 SGHRS, CDR2 YFSETQ. Here the CDR3 reads CASGPGLRLTSPLHF. CDR3 sequence (DNA): TGCGCCAGCGGCCCAGGGTTGCGGCTTACTTCACCCCTCCACTTT.

This sequence joins TRBV6-6 and TRBJ1-5; D call uncertain. CDR3 length equals 14 residues. Trimming took off 8 bases at V and 4 bases at J, with 15 bases between the two ends. In germline, CDR1 is MNHNY, CDR2 SVGAGI (reference sequence). The CDR3 region has the DNA TGTGCCAGCGCTGGATCACAGAATAATCAGCCCCAGCATTTT. Residues: CASAGSQNNQPQHF.